The sequence of this T cell receptor beta chain was determined in a study of beta chain features in type 1 diabetes. Note on this clone: Antigen unknown.

Study-level findings and limits: A moderate, significant TCRB CDR3 shortening appeared in type 1 diabetes across four CD4+ subsets. It was among patients, rather than healthy donors, that naive, central memory and Treg TCRB repertoires appeared more similar.

Expressed TCRB transcripts got sequenced, as all isolated RNA was reverse transcribed. TCRdb keeps only in-frame clones here, not all; method: immunoSEQ multiplex PCR. The sample yields 15,000 to 17,000 clones, 43% seen once. The sequencing input was stem cell memory CD4+ T cells from blood. The source of this sequence is a woman in her 40s in good health.

The CDR3 nucleotides are TGTGCCAGCAGTTTATATGGAGGAAGCTCCTACGAGCAGTACTTC. This codes for CASSLYGGSSYEQYF. The chain carries TRBV27 and TRBJ2-7; D is possibly TRBD2 (5 bases). Germline assignment: CDR1 MNHEY and CDR2 SMNVEV (reference sequence). The V and J ends lost 1 base and 0 bases respectively, with 10 bases between them. CDR3 length: 15 amino acids.